This T cell receptor beta chain was captured by sequencing in a study of identifying expanded T cells in peripheral blood. As to this clone: The antigen remains undetermined.

The CDR3 is made up of 18 amino acids. V shed 3 bases and J shed 10 bases, with 28 bases lying between them. Per the germline V gene, CDR1 is MNHNS and CDR2 is SASEGT. Sequenced by immunoSEQ multiplex PCR; TCRdb stores in-frame clones only, minus some. The profile shows about 91,000 clones, 85% to 90% of them singletons. No infections or other immune events were documented during collection. Study outcomes and limitations: Differentially abundant clones: about 1.1 between replicates, around 17 at roughly 13 days, around 19 at four.

The chain employs TRBV6-1 and TRBJ2-1; the D gene could be TRBD1 or TRBD2 (5 bases each). The sample comprised blood. This receptor was taken from a person aged 18 to 70 in good health. This chain's CDR3 is CASSEGEQETISLGEQFF. CDR3 in DNA: TGTGCCAGCAGTGAGGGAGAACAGGAAACAATTTCCCTGGGCGAGCAGTTCTTC.